What follows describes a single T cell receptor beta chain. Its cognate antigen has yet to be identified. No clone much larger than this one lies a single base away; base qualities are absent. This record comes from a study of blood T cell repertoires in COVID-19 (dated by TCRdb to between 2020 and 2021). Regarding the study in general: Samples covering the acute and convalescent phases of COVID-19 were provided by collaborators in the United States, Italy and Spain. The sample metadata nearly always contained a de-identified subject ID, COVID-19 status, age in years and sex. Where available, HLA class I and class II types were obtained from metadata supplied by the sample provider rather than from assay-based typing. The material from the prospective study consisted of cDNA or gDNA derived from T cells, B-cell-depleted T cells, or PBMCs. Deeply sampled blood TCRbeta repertoires from subjects exposed to, actively infected with, or recovered from COVID-19 were included in the dataset. Samples came from the ongoing ImmuneRACE study (first 160 participants) plus 1,254 subjects from 6 global collaborators. The repertoires were made available in a free public database intended to serve as a resource for research on the immune response to SARS-CoV-2. The study at large found these results: Clinical and demographic metadata were provided uncurated, with the amount varying by source and participant.

The immunoSEQ Assay, a bias-controlled multiplex PCR, was used to amplify TCRbeta CDR3 regions from genomic DNA. Processing in the source paper ran as follows. The number of nucleated cells in each sample was estimated from the amplification of reference gene primers within the assay. Sequence reads were collapsed and filtered to measure the absolute abundance of every unique TCRbeta CDR3 rearrangement. For each sample, productive Simpson clonality was calculated by taking the square root of Simpson's diversity index across productive rearrangements. Imported from immuneACCESS, the table was reduced by TCRdb to in-frame sequences with V and J called. These copies leave out some clones; in studies compared against another copy, an unresolved V gene accounts for under half, and the cause of the remainder is not known. From that table come the V and J calls and clone size; the DNA was used to work out D and trimming. The sample profile shows 220,000 or so clones; approximately 84% of them were found once. The top ten clonotypes cover around 1.9% of the sample.

Each collaborating institution followed its own protocols to collect whole blood in K2EDTA tubes. For TCRbeta analysis, collaborators shipped samples as frozen whole blood, isolated PBMCs, or DNA extracted from either of those sample types. Material for sequencing was peripheral blood. The clonotype comes from a woman aged 80 or over with acute or convalescent COVID-19.

The sequenced DNA: TGCAGCGTTGACAGGCAGTCGGGGGAGCAGTACTTC. It encodes CSVDRQSGEQYF. The chain employs TRBV29-1 and TRBJ2-7; TRBD2 is a possible D gene, resting on 5 matching bases. Its CDR3 holds 12 amino acids, cysteine through phenylalanine. Kept here is only the CDR3 DNA, which spans 36 bases and is read in frame from base 1. V and J are truncated by 3 bases and 7 bases respectively, leaving an intervening sequence of 13 bases. The germline V gene specifies SQVTM as CDR1 and ANQGSEA as CDR2.